These 21 T cell receptor beta chains were sequenced from one sample in a study of early T cells in non-severe SARS-CoV-2 infection. TCRdb itself ran the 5' RACE reads through MiXCR, one entry per CDR3 protein. The table has some 73,000 distinct CDR3 sequences, roughly 12% seen once. The sequenced sample was whole blood. These receptors originate from an adult who was a healthcare worker with PCR-confirmed SARS-CoV-2 infection or an uninfected control (not recorded which).

There are many counts of this clonotype. V and J are TRBV28 and TRBJ2-3; TRBD2 aligns across 14 bases. Per germline, CDR1 MDHEN and CDR2 SYDVKM. The V segment lost 3 bases and the J segment 5 bases; nucleotides outside the gene matches: 13. The CDR3 loop spans 19 amino acids. The CDR3 region has the DNA TGTGCCAGCAGTTTTCCGCCGACTAGCGGGAGGGCCTGGGAAGATACGCAGTATTTT. Translating gives CASSFPPTSGRAWEDTQYF.

The V and J genes are TRBV20-1 and TRBJ2-3; no reliable D call. The CDR3 consists of 11 residues. Trimming took off 3 bases at V and 9 bases at J, with 10 bases between the two ends. CDR1 is DFQATT and CDR2 is SNEGSKA in the germline V gene (reference sequence). CDR3 in DNA: TGCAGTGCTAGTATGGGCGACACGCAGTATTTT. It is translated as CSASMGDTQYF.

This sequence joins TRBV28 and TRBJ1-2, with a weak D call TRBD1 (5 bases). Between the trimmed V and J ends, which lost 1 base and 1 base, there was a span of 10 bases. The germline V gene has CDR1 MDHEN and CDR2 SYDVKM. The CDR3 consists of 15 residues. CDR3 sequence (DNA): TGTGCCAGCAGTTTATTAGTCAGGGTTAACTATGGCTACACCTTC. As protein: CASSLLVRVNYGYTF.

This clonotype has a count of ten or more. The gene calls are TRBV5-5 and TRBJ2-5; D uncertain. V lost 3 bases and J lost 5, with 20 bases in between. The CDR3 has 16 amino acids. Germline V gives CDR1 SGHKS, CDR2 YYEKEE (reference sequence). The chain's CDR3 is CASSSDVRRTLETQYF. CDR3 sequence (DNA): TGTGCCAGCAGCTCGGATGTAAGGCGGACGCTGGAGACCCAGTACTTC.

This clonotype was found many times. The V call is TRBV20-1, the J call TRBJ2-1; D is unresolved. Germline CDR1 and CDR2: DFQATT and SNEGSKA (reference sequence). The CDR3 is 16 residues long. The ends were cut back, 5 bases at V and 4 bases at J, with 21 bases in the middle. The CDR3 nucleotides are TGCAGTGCTGTAGAGACTCCCACCCCGAGGTACAATGAGCAGTTCTTC. Amino acids: CSAVETPTPRYNEQFF.

The rearrangement uses TRBV29-1 and TRBJ2-1, with D perhaps assigned TRBD1 or TRBD2 (5 bases each). V lost 7 bases and J lost 7, with 23 bases in between. There are 15 residues in the CDR3. In germline, CDR1 is SQVTM, CDR2 ANQGSEA. In DNA form, the CDR3 reads TGCAGCGCGTCCGGGACCGCATTCGGGGATAATGAGCAGTTCTTC. Its protein product is CSASGTAFGDNEQFF.

The V call is TRBV18, the J call TRBJ1-3; D unresolved. Trimming cost V 2 bases and J 5 bases, with 10 bases left between them. This CDR3 has 14 amino acids. CDR1 is KGHSH and CDR2 is LQKENI in the germline V gene. The CDR3 bases are TGTGCCAGCTCACCAGGAGCTAATCGAAACACCATATATTTT. This translates into CASSPGANRNTIYF.

The rearrangement uses TRBV20-1 and TRBJ2-2, with 7 bases identical to TRBD1. The CDR3 spans 16 residues. Trimming took 1 base from V and 3 from J; bases not matched to a gene: 8. CDR1 is DFQATT and CDR2 is SNEGSKA in the germline V gene (reference sequence). Written as DNA, the CDR3 is TGCAGTGCTAGAGTGCGTGAGACAGGGTACACCGGGGAGCTGTTTTTT. Protein product: CSARVRETGYTGELFF.

The chain is built from TRBV24-1 and TRBJ2-3; the D call may be TRBD1 or TRBD2 (6 bases each). The V end lost 3 bases, the J end lost 4 bases, and 13 bases lay between the germline ends. CDR1 is KGHDR, CDR2 SFDVKD, per germline. There are 15 residues in the CDR3. Here the CDR3 reads CATSDPAEGADTQYF. The CDR3 DNA reads TGTGCCACCAGTGATCCGGCGGAGGGGGCAGATACGCAGTATTTT.

The V call is TRBV20-1, the J call TRBJ1-1; no clear D gene. Trimming took off 5 bases at V and 4 bases at J, with 17 bases between the two ends. This CDR3 spans 14 amino acids. The germline CDR1 and CDR2 sequences are DFQATT and SNEGSKA (reference sequence). The CDR3 protein is CSAPPGGRGTEAFF. For the CDR3, the DNA is TGCAGTGCTCCCCCCGGTGGGCGGGGCACTGAAGCTTTCTTT.

The chain has TRBV6-2 or TRBV6-3 and TRBJ2-7, with D possibly being TRBD1 (6 bases). The CDR3 extends over 14 amino acids. Germline CDR1 reads MNHEY; CDR2 reads SVGEGT. The V end was cut by 2 bases, the J end by 2 bases, with 10 bases between. CDR3 bases: TGTGCCAGCAGTTACCCAGGGACACCCTACGAGCAGTACTTC. Translated: CASSYPGTPYEQYF.

This clonotype has only a few counts. This chain uses TRBV28 with TRBJ1-4; D is unresolved. The CDR3 runs 14 residues. Trimming took 4 bases from V and 0 from J, leaving 6 bases between them. From germline, CDR1 is MDHEN and CDR2 SYDVKM. This chain's CDR3 is CASSSRSTNEKLFF. The CDR3 DNA is TGTGCCAGCAGTTCCCGTTCAACTAATGAAAAACTGTTTTTT.

This clonotype appeared a few times. The chain couples TRBV5-1 to TRBJ2-3; 7 nucleotides align to TRBD2. The CDR3 is made up of 15 amino acids. After removal of 2 bases from V and 3 bases from J, the junction contained 6 bases not matched to a gene. Germline V gene data show CDR1 as SGHRS and CDR2 as YFSETQ. CDR3 residues: CASSFGLAETDTQYF. CDR3 DNA sequence: TGCGCCAGCAGCTTTGGGCTAGCGGAAACAGATACGCAGTATTTT. Combining the CDR3 with reference TRBV5-1 and TRBJ2-3 gives the whole variable domain KAGVTQTPRYLIKTRGQQVTLSCSPISGHRSVSWYQQTPGQGLQFLFEYFSETQRNKGNFPGRFSGRQFSNSRSEMNVSTLELGDSALYLCASSFGLAETDTQYFGPGTRLTVL.

This clonotype was seen many times. The chain employs TRBV6-6 and TRBJ2-5, with 7 bases lining up with TRBD2. This CDR3 has 14 amino acids. CDR1 is MNHNY and CDR2 is SVGAGI in the germline V gene (reference sequence). J lost 7 bases, V lost 4 bases, and 9 bases had no gene match. CDR3 protein: CASSSVRGLRTQYF. The DNA for the CDR3 is TGTGCCAGCAGTTCCGTGCGGGGGTTAAGGACCCAGTACTTC.

This clonotype was seen a handful of times. V usage is TRBV9 and J usage is TRBJ2-1; TRBD1 might be the D (5 bases). CDR1 is SGDLS, CDR2 YYNGEE, per germline. This CDR3 spans 13 amino acids. Trimming cost V 0 bases and J 6 bases, with 7 bases left between them. The CDR3 DNA reads as TGTGCCAGCAGCGTAGGCCAGGGCAATGAGCAGTTCTTC. It encodes CASSVGQGNEQFF.

This sequence joins TRBV20-1 and TRBJ2-3; TRBD2 might be the D (6 bases). Trimming pared 6 bases from V and 2 bases from J, leaving 12 bases between. In germline, CDR1 is DFQATT, CDR2 SNEGSKA (reference sequence). This CDR3 has 13 residues. Here the CDR3 reads CSAETSFTDTQYF. CDR3 bases: TGCAGTGCCGAGACTAGTTTCACAGATACGCAGTATTTT.

This clonotype has a handful of counts. The chain joins TRBV18 to TRBJ2-1; weak D call: TRBD2 (6 bases). CDR1 KGHSH and CDR2 LQKENI come from the germline V gene. Trimming took 6 bases from V and 8 from J, leaving 14 bases between them. The CDR3 loop spans 13 amino acids. Here the CDR3 reads CASSLSWGDEQFF. The CDR3 DNA sequence: TGTGCCAGCTCCCTGAGTTGGGGGGATGAGCAGTTCTTC.

This clonotype came up a few times. The J gene is TRBJ1-2, the V gene TRBV3-1; no clear D gene. The CDR3 has 15 amino acids. The V gene's germline CDR1 is LGHDT and CDR2 YNNKEL (reference sequence). V lost 4 bases, J lost 0 bases, and 12 bases lay in between. CDR3 protein: CASSPTPQSNYGYTF. CDR3 in DNA: TGTGCCAGCAGCCCCACTCCACAGTCTAACTATGGCTACACCTTC.

This clonotype was seen at least ten times. The chain uses TRBV29-1 and TRBJ1-1; D unresolved. Germline CDR1 and CDR2: SQVTM and ANQGSEA. This CDR3 has 11 amino acids. Trimming left V 7 bases short and J 3 bases short, with 9 bases between. CDR3 nucleotides: TGCAGCGGGTGGGGAGACACTGAAGCTTTCTTT. Translated, it gives CSGWGDTEAFF.

In this sample, this clonotype turned up many times. The chain links TRBV7-9 to TRBJ2-2; 10 bases line up with TRBD1. V was pared by 5 bases and J by 6 bases, with 6 bases of the junction left unmatched. Looked up from germline, CDR1 is SEHNR and CDR2 is FQNEAQ (reference sequence). The CDR3 is 15 residues long. CDR3: CASSRQGQGAGELFF. CDR3 bases: TGTGCCAGCAGCCGTCAAGGACAGGGGGCCGGGGAGCTGTTTTTT.

The V call is TRBV19, the J call TRBJ1-4, with a weak D call TRBD1 (5 bases). Per the germline V gene, CDR1 is LNHDA and CDR2 is SQIVND (reference sequence). The CDR3 runs 15 residues. The germline V and J ends were trimmed by 9 bases and 6 bases, with 20 bases remaining between them. Here the CDR3 DNA reads TGTGCCAGCCTAAACCGGGGCCTGGGGGATGAAAAACTGTTTTTT. This codes for CASLNRGLGDEKLFF.